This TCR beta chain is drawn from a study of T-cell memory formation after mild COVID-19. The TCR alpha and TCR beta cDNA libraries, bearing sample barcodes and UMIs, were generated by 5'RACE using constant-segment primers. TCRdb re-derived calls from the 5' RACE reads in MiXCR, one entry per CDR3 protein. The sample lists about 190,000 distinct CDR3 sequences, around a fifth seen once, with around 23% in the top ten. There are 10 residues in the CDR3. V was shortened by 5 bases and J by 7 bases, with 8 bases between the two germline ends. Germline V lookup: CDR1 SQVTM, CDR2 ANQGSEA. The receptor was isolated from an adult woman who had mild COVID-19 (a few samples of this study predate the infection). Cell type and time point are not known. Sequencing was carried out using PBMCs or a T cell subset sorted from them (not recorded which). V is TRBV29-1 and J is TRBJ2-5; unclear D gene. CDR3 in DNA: TGCAGCGTTCTATCGGGGACCCAGTACTTC. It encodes CSVLSGTQYF.